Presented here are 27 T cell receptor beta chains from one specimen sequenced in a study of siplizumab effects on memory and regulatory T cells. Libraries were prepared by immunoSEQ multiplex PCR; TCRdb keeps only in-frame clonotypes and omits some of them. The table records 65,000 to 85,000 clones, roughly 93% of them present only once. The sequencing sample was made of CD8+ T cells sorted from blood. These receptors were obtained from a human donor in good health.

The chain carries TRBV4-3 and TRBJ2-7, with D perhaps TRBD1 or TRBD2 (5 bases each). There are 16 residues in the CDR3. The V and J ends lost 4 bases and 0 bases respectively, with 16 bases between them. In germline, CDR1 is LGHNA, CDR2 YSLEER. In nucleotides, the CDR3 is TGCGCCAGCAGCCCGCGGCTTGGGGACGCCTCCTACGAGCAGTACTTC. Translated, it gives CASSPRLGDASYEQYF.

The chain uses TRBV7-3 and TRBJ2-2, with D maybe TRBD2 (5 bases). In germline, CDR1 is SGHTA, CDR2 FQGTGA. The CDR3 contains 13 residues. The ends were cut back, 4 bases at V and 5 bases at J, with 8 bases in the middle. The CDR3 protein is CASSSTGTGELFF. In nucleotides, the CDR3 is TGTGCCAGCAGCTCTACGGGGACCGGGGAGCTGTTTTTT.

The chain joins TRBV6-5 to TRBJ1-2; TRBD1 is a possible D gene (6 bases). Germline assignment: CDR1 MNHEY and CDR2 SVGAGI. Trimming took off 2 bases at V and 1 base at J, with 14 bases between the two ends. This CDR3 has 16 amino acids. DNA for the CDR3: TGTGCCAGCAGTTACCAGGGGTCCCTCCTTAACTATGGCTACACCTTC. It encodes CASSYQGSLLNYGYTF.

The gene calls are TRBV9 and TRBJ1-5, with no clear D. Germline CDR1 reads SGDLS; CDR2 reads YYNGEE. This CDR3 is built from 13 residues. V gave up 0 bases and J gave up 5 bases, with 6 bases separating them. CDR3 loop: CASSVAGDQPQHF. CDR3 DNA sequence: TGTGCCAGCAGCGTAGCGGGCGATCAGCCCCAGCATTTT.

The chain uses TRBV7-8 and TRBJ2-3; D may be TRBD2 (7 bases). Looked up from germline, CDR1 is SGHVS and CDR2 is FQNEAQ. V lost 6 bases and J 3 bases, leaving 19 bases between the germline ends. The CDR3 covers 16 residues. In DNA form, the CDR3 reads TGTGCCAGCAGGGCCCGGGGGGCGGGGGCGACAGATACGCAGTATTTT. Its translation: CASRARGAGATDTQYF.

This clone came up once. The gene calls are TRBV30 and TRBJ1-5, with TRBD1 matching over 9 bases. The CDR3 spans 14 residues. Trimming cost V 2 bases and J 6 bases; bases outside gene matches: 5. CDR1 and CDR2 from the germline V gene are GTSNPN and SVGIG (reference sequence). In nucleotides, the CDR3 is TGTGCCTGGAGTCGGGGACAGGGAAGTCAGCCCCAGCATTTT. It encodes CAWSRGQGSQPQHF.

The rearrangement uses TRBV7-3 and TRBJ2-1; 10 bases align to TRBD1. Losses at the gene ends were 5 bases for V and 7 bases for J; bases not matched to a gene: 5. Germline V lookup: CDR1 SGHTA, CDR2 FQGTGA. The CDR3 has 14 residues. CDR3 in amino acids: CASSDGTGANEQFF. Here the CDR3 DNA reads TGTGCCAGCAGCGACGGGACAGGGGCTAATGAGCAGTTCTTC.

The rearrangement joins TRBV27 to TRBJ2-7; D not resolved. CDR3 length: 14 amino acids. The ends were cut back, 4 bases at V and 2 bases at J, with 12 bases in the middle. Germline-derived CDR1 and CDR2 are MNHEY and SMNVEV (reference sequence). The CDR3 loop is CASSSLEPAYEQYF. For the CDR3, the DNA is TGTGCCAGCAGTTCACTCGAGCCAGCCTACGAGCAGTACTTC.

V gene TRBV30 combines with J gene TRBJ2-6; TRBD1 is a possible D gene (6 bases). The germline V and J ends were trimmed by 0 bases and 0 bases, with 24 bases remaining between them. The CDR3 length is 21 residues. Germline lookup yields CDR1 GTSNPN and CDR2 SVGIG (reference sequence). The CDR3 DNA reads TGTGCCTGGAGTGTCACGATTTGGACAGTTAGTAGGAGCTCTGGGGCCAACGTCCTGACTTTC. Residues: CAWSVTIWTVSRSSGANVLTF.

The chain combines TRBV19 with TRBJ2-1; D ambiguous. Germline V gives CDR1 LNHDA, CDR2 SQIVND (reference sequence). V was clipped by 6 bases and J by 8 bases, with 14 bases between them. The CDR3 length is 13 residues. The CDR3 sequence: CASSGEGIHEQFF. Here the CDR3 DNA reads TGTGCCAGTAGCGGAGAAGGGATCCATGAGCAGTTCTTC.

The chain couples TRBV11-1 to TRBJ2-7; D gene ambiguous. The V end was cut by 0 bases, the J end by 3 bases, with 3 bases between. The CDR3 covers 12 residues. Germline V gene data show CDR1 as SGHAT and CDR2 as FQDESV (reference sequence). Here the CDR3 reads CASSLALYEQYF. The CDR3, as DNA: TGTGCCAGCAGCTTAGCCCTCTACGAGCAGTACTTC. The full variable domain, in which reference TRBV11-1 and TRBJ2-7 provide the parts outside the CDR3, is EAEVAQSPRYKITEKSQAVAFWCDPISGHATLYWYRQILGQGPELLVQFQDESVVDDSQLPKDRFSAERLKGVDSTLKIQPAELGDSAMYLCASSLALYEQYFGPGTRLTVT.

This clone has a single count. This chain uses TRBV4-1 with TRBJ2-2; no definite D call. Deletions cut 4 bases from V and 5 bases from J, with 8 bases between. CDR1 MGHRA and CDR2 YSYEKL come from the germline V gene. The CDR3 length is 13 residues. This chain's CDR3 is CASSPTVTGELFF. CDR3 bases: TGCGCCAGCAGCCCGACGGTAACCGGGGAGCTGTTTTTT.

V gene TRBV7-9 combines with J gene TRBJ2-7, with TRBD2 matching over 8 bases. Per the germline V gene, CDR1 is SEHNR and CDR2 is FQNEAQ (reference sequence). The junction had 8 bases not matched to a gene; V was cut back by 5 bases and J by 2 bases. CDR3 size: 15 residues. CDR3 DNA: TGTGCCAGCAGCCCCGGGAGGGGTCCAACCTACGAGCAGTACTTC. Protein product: CASSPGRGPTYEQYF. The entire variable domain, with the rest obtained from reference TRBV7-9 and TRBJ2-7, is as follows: DTGVSQNPRHKITKRGQNVTFRCDPISEHNRLYWYRQTLGQGPEFLTYFQNEAQLEKSRLLSDRFSAERPKGSFSTLEIQRTEQGDSAMYLCASSPGRGPTYEQYFGPGTRLTVT.

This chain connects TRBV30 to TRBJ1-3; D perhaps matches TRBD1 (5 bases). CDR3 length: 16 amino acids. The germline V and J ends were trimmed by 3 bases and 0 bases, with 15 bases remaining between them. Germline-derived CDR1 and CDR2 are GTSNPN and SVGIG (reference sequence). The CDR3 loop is CAWSRDVVISGNTIYF. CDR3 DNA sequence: TGTGCCTGGAGCCGGGACGTTGTGATCTCTGGAAACACCATATATTTT.

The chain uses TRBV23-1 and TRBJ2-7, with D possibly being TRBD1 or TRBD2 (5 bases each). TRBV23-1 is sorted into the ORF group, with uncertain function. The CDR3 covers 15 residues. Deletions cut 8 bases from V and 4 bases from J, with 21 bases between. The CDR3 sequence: CASSPWGLSCYEQYF. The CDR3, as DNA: TGCGCCAGCTCCCCCTGGGGGTTGTCCTGTTACGAGCAGTACTTC.

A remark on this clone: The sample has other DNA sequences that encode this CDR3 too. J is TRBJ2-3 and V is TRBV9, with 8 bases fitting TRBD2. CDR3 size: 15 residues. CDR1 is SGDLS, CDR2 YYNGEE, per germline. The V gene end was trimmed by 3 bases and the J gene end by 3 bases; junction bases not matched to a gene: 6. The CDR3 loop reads CASSAGGTSTDTQYF. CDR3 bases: TGTGCCAGCAGCGCGGGAGGGACTTCAACAGATACGCAGTATTTT.

The CDR3 DNA reads TGTGCCATCAGAGAGGACGCGTGGCAGACCCAGTACTTC. Translating it yields CAIREDAWQTQYF. The chain is built from TRBV10-3 and TRBJ2-5; no definite D call. V lost 6 bases and J 6 bases, leaving 14 bases between the germline ends. The V gene's germline CDR1 is ENHRY and CDR2 SYGVKD. This CDR3 has 13 amino acids.

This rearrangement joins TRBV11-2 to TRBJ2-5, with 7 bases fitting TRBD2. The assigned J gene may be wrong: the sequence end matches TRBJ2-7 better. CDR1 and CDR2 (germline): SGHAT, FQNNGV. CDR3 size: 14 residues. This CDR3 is CASSLGLADYEQYF. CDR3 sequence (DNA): TGTGCCAGCAGCTTAGGTCTAGCGGATTACGAGCAGTACTTC.

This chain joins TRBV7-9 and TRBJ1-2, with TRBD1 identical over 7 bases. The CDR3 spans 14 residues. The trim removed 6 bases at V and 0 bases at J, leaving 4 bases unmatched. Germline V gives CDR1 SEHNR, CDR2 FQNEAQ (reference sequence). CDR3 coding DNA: TGTGCCAGCAGGGGGGACAGCACTAACTATGGCTACACCTTC. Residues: CASRGDSTNYGYTF.

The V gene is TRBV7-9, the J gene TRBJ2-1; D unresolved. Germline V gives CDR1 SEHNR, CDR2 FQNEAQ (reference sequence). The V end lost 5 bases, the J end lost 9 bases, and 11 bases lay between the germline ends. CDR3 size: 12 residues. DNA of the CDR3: TGTGCCAGCAGCACCTTTTCTCGTGAGCAGTTCTTC. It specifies CASSTFSREQFF.

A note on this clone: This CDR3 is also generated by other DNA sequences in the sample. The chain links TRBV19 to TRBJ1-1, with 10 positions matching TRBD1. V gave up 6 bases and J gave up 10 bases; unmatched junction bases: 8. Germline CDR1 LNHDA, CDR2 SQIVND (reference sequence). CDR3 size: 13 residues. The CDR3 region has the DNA TGTGCCAGTAGACCCGGGACAGGGGATGGAGCTTTCTTT. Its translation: CASRPGTGDGAFF.

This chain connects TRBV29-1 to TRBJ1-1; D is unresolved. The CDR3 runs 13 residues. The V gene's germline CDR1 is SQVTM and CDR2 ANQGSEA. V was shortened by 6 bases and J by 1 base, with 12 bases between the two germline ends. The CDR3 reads CSVEDGKNTEAFF. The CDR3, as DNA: TGCAGCGTGGAGGACGGTAAGAACACTGAAGCTTTCTTT.

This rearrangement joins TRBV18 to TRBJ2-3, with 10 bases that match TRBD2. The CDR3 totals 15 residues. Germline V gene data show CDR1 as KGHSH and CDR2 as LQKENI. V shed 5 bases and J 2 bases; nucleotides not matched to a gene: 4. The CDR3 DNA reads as TGTGCCAGCTCAACTAGCGGGGAGGACACAGATACGCAGTATTTT. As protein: CASSTSGEDTDTQYF.

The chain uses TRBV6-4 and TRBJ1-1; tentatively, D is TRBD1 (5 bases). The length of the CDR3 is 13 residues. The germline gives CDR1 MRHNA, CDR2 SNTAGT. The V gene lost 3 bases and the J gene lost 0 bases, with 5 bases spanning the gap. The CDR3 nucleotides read TGTGCCAGCAGTGAGGACATGAACACTGAAGCTTTCTTT. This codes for CASSEDMNTEAFF.

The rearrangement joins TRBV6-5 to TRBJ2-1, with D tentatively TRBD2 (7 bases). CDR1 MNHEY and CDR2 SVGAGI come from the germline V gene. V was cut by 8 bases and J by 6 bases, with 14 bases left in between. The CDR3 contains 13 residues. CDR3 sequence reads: CASGWGGLNEQFF. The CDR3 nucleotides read TGTGCCAGCGGGTGGGGGGGCCTCAATGAGCAGTTCTTC.

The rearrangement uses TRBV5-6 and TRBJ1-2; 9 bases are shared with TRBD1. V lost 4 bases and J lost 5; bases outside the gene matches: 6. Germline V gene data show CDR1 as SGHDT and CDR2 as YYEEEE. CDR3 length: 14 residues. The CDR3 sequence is CASSRTGEGYGYTF. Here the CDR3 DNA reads TGTGCCAGCAGCCGGACAGGGGAAGGGTATGGCTACACCTTC.

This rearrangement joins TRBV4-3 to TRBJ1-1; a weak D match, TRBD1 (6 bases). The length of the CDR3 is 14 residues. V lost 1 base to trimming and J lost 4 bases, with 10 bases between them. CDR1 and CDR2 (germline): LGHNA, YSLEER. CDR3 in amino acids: CASSQGQAGTEAFF. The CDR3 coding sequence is TGCGCCAGCAGCCAAGGACAGGCGGGCACTGAAGCTTTCTTT.